This TCR beta chain was recorded in a study of blood T cell repertoires in COVID-19. Germline lookup yields CDR1 LNHDA and CDR2 SQIVND (reference sequence). CDR3 length: 14 amino acids. The germline V and J ends were trimmed by 5 bases and 0 bases, with 9 bases remaining between them. Measured with immunoSEQ multiplex PCR; TCRdb has only the in-frame clones, and not every one. The sample consists of about 260,000 clones, approximately 87% of them appearing once. The count of this clone is one. The material sequenced was peripheral blood. The rearrangement joins TRBV19 to TRBJ2-3; D is perhaps TRBD1 (6 bases). This clonotype originated in a man aged 60-69 years who had recovered from COVID-19. This CDR3 is CASSDQGSTDTQYF. The DNA for the CDR3 is TGTGCCAGTAGTGATCAGGGGAGCACAGATACGCAGTATTTT. Together with reference TRBV19 and TRBJ2-3, the CDR3 gives the full variable domain: DGGITQSPKYLFRKEGQNVTLSCEQNLNHDAMYWYRQDPGQGLRLIYYSQIVNDFQKGDIAEGYSVSREKKESFPLTVTSAQKNPTAFYLCASSDQGSTDTQYFGPGTRLTVL.